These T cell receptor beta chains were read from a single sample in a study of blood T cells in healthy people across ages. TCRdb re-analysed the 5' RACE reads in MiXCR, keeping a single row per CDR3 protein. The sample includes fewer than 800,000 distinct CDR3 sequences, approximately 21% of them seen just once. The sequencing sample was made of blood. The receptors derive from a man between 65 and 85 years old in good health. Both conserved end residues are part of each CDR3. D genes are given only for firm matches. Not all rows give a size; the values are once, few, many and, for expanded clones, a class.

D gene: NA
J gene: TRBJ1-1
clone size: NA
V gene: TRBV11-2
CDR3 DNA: TGTGCCAGCAGCTTAGGGCGGGAGAACACTGAAGCTTTCTTT
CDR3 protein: CASSLGRENTEAFF

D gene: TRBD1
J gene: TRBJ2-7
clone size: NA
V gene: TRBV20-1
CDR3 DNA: TGCAGTGCTAGACGACAGGGCATGTACGAGCAGTACTTC
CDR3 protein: CSARRQGMYEQYF

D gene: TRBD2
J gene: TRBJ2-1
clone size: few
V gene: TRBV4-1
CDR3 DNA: TGCGCCAGCAGCCACCGATCTAGCGGGAGTCCCAATGAGCAGTTCTTC
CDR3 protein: CASSHRSSGSPNEQFF

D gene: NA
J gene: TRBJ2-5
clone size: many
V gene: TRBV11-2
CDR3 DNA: TGTGCCAGCAGCTTAGAGGCGGCAAGGATTCGCGGGACCCAGTACTTC
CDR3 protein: CASSLEAARIRGTQYF

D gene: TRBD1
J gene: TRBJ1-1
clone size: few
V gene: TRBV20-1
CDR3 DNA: TGCAGTGCTAGAGAAAGAGACAGGGACGTAGCCACTGAAGCTTTCTTT
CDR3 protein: CSARERDRDVATEAFF

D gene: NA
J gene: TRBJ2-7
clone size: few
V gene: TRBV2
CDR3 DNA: TGTGCCAGCAGTGATATAAACCGGGCACTCAGCTACGAGCAGTACTTC
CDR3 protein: CASSDINRALSYEQYF

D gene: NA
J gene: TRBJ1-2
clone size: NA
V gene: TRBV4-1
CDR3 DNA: TGCGCCAGCAGCCAAGGAAGGGGTTATGGCTACACCTTC
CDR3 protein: CASSQGRGYGYTF

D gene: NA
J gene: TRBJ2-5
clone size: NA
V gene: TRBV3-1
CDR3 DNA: TGTGCCAGCAGCCAAGGACGATTCGGGGAGACCCAGTACTTC
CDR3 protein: CASSQGRFGETQYF

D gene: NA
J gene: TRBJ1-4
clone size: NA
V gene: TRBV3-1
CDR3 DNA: TGTGCCAGCAGCCAAGATCAGGGGCGGAATGAAAAACTGTTTTTT
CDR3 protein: CASSQDQGRNEKLFF

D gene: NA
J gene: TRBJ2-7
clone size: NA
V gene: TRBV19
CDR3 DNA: TGTGCCAGTAGTATTTATTCAGGGGTTCGGTCCTACGAGCAGTACTTC
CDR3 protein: CASSIYSGVRSYEQYF

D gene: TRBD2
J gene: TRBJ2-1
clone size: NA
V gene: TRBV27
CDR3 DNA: TGTGCCAGCACCAGACTAGCGGGACGTCGTGGTAACAATGAGCAGTTCTTC
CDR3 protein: CASTRLAGRRGNNEQFF

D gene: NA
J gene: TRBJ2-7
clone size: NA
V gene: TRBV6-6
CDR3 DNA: TGTGCCAGCAGTTACGGGGATATGTTCTCCCTGCAGCAGTACTTC
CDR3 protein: CASSYGDMFSLQQYF

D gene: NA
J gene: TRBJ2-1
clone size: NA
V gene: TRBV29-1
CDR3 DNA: TGCAGCGCTTACATTAGCGATGAGCAGTTCTTC
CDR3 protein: CSAYISDEQFF

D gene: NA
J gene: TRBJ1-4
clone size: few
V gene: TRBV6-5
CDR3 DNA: TGTGTCAGCAGGGACGACGGAGGAAATGAAAAACTGTTTTTT
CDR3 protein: CVSRDDGGNEKLFF

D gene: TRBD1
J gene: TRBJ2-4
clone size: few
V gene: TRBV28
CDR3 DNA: TGTGCCAGCAGGACAGGGGCGGGAAACATTCAGTACTTC
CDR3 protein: CASRTGAGNIQYF

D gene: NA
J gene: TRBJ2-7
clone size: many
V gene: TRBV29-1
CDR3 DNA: TGCAGCGTTGGGCAGGGGGGGCACGAGCAGTACTTC
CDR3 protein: CSVGQGGHEQYF

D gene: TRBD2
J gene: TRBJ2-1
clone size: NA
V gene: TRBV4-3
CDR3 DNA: TGCGCCAGCAGCCCTATAGCGGGTAATGAGCAGTTCTTC
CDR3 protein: CASSPIAGNEQFF

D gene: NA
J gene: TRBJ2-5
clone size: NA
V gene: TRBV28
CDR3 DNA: TGTGCCAGCACCCCGTTGGGCGGGACCCAGTACTTC
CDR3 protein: CASTPLGGTQYF

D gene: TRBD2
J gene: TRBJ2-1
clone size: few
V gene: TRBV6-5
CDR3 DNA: TGTGCCAGCAAACTAGCGGGAGGACAGATTAATGAGCAGTTCTTC
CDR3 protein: CASKLAGGQINEQFF

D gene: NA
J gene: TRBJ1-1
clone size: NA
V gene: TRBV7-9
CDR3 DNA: TGTGCCAGCAGCTTAGGTTGGGATGGGGGCACTGAAGCTTTCTTT
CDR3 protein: CASSLGWDGGTEAFF

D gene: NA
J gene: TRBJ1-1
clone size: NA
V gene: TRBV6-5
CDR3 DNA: TGTGCCAGCAGTTACGGACAGCGAATGAACACTGAAGCTTTCTTT
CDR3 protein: CASSYGQRMNTEAFF

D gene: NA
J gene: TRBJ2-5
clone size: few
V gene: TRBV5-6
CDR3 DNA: TGTGCCACCCACAACAGGGACCAAGAGACCCAGTACTTC
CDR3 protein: CATHNRDQETQYF

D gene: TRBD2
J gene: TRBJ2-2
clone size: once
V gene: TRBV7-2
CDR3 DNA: TGTGCCAGCAGCTTCTATAGCGGGGGGGCGAACACCGGGGAGCTGTTTTTT
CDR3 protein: CASSFYSGGANTGELFF

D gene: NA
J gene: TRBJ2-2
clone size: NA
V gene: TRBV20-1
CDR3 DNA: TGCAGTGCTAGGGAGTCCGGGACCGGGGAGCTGTTTTTT
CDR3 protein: CSARESGTGELFF